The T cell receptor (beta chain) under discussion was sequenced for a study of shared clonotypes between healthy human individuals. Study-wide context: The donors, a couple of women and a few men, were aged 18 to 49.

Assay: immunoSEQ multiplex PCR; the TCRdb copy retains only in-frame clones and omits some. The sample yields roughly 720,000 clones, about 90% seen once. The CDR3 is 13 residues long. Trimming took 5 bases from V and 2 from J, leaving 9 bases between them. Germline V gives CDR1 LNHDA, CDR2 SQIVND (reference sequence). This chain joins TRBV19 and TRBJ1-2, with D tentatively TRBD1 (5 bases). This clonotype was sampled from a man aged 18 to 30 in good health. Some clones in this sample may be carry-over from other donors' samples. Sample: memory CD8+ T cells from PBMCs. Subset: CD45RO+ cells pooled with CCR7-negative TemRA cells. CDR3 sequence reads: CASSAGVNYGYTF. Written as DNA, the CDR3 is TGTGCCAGTAGTGCGGGGGTGAACTATGGCTACACCTTC.